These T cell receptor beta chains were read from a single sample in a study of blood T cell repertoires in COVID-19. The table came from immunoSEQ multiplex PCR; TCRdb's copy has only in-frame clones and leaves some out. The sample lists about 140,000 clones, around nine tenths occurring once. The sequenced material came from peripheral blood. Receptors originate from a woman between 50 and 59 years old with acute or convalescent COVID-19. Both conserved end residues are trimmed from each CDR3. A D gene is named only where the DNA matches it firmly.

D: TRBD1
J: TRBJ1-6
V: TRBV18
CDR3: ASSPRYGQGASSPLH

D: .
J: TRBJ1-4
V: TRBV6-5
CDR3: ASSYGSGGGNEKLF

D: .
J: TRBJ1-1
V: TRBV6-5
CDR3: ASTSTGGTEAF

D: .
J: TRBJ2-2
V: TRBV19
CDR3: ASSGTGTGELF

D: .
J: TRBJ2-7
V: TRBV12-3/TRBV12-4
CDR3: ASSAGLSYEQY

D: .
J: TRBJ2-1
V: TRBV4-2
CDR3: ASSQIRDEQF

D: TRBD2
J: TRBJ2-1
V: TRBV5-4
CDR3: ASSYRTSGHNEQF

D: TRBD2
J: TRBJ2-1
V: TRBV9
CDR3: ASSVLAAGGYNEQF

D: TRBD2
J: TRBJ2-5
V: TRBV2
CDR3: ASSAGLAGVETQY

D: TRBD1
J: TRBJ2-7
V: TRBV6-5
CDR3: ASTTGGGIYEQY

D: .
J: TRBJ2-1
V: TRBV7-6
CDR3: ASSLVAEIMGEQF

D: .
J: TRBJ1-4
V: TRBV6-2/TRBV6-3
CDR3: ASSWGLPGNEKLF

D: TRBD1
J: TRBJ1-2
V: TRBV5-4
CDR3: ASSLVGQGADGYT

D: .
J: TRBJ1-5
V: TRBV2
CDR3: ASSEGRVSNQPQH

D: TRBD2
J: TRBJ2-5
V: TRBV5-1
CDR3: ASGATSGAQETQY

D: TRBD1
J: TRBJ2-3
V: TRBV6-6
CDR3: ASSTGGTGGPDTQY

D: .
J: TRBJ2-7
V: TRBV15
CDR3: ATSRDLRPEGEQY

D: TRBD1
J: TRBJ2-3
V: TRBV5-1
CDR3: ASSLGDRLTDTQY

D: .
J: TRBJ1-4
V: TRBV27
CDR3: ASSSVNEKLF

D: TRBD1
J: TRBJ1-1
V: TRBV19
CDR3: ASSIVPQGPNTEAF

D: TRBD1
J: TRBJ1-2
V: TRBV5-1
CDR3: ASSFIAGTGDGGYT

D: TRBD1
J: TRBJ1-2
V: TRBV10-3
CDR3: AISGPGQGARGYGYT

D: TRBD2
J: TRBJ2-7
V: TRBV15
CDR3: ATSRVLGTSGLSYEQY

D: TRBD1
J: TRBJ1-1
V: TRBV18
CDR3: ASSPPTGVQAF

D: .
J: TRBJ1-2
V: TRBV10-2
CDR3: ASRETVLSDGYT

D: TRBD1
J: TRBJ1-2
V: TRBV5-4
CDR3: ASSLAGTGGYGYT

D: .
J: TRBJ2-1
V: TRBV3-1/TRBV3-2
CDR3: ASSQAGEYNEQF

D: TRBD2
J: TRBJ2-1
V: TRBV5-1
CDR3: ASSLVGLAGGVEQF

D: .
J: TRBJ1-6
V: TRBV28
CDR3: ASSLSQGSSYNSPLH